The T cell receptor (beta chain) described here comes from a study of tumor-infiltrating lymphocytes in oesophageal squamous cell carcinoma. MiXCR, run by TCRdb on the PCR reads, gives a single entry per CDR3 protein. The sample consists of 15,000 to 20,000 distinct CDR3 sequences, 35% to 45% of them appearing once. The CDR3 spans 13 residues. Germline CDR1 is SGHTA and CDR2 is FQGNSA. Sequencing input: normal esophageal tissue next to the tumor. The TCR sequence derives from a female donor with esophageal squamous cell carcinoma. The chain joins TRBV7-2 to TRBJ2-7; no firm D call. The J call may be faulty, since TRBJ2-5 better matches the DNA end. CDR3 sequence: CASSLVWTETQYF. CDR3 in DNA: TGTGCCAGCAGCTTAGTTTGGACGGAGACCCAGTACTTC.